The entry that follows covers one T cell receptor beta chain sequence. J was trimmed by 0 bases and V by 4 bases; bases with no gene match: 9. Germline V gives CDR1 MGHRA, CDR2 YSYEKL. The CDR3 sequence is 16 residues long. The data were taken from a study of blood T cell repertoires in COVID-19. Only in-frame clones appear in the TCRdb table, and some are missing; sequencing was by immunoSEQ multiplex PCR. The sample consists of under 80,000 clones, around 85% of them appearing once. The chain employs TRBV4-1 and TRBJ2-7, with 7 bases that match TRBD2. This TCR derives from a man in his fifties or sixties with active COVID-19. Sequenced material: peripheral blood. In DNA form, the CDR3 reads TGCGCCAGCAGCCGAAGCGGGACCCCAAGCTCCTACGAGCAGTACTTC. This codes for CASSRSGTPSSYEQYF.